These 21 T cell receptor beta chains were sequenced from one sample in a study of blood T cells in healthy people across ages. The second PCR ran roughly 6 to 12 cycles with a sample-barcoded 5' primer and J-beta primers. TCRdb itself ran the 5' RACE reads through MiXCR, one entry per CDR3 protein. The data show about 1.5 million distinct CDR3 sequences, 40% to 45% seen once. Source material: blood. The receptors were sampled from a woman between 18 and 29 years old in good health.

The chain's CDR3 is CASVGYRGLDYEQYF. The CDR3 DNA follows: TGTGCCAGCGTTGGTTACAGGGGGCTCGACTACGAGCAGTACTTC. The chain joins TRBV7-8 to TRBJ2-7, with TRBD1 matching 9 bases. The CDR3 extends over 15 amino acids. Germline V gene sequence: CDR1 SGHVS, CDR2 FQNEAQ. The V and J ends lost 8 bases and 3 bases, in that order; junction bases with no gene match: 11.

In this sample, this clonotype turned up a few times. The rearrangement links TRBV20-1 to TRBJ2-7; the D gene is possibly TRBD1 (6 bases). The J call may be incorrect, as the DNA end agrees better with TRBJ2-5. From germline, CDR1 is DFQATT and CDR2 SNEGSKA (reference sequence). This CDR3 has 13 residues. The DNA for the CDR3 is TGCAGTGTAAGAAGACAGGAAGACGAGACCCAGTACTTC. Its protein product is CSVRRQEDETQYF.

This clonotype was found once. A much larger clone differs from this one at a single base, so this may be a read error. For the CDR3, the DNA is TGCAGCGTCCTCTCTGCCCAGGGCGCCTCCTACAATGAGCAGTACTTC. Amino acids: CSVLSAQGASYNEQYF. The V gene is TRBV29-1, the J gene TRBJ2-1; possibly TRBD1 for D (5 bases). The closer fit of TRBJ2-7 to the DNA end suggests the J call may be wrong. The germline V gene encodes CDR1 SQVTM and CDR2 ANQGSEA. This CDR3 has 16 residues.

This clonotype appeared a few times. The chain is built from TRBV10-3 and TRBJ1-1, with no clear D. The CDR3 loop spans 15 amino acids. Germline CDR1 is ENHRY and CDR2 is SYGVKD. Trimming pared 0 bases from V and 2 bases from J, leaving 10 bases between. CDR3 sequence: CAISESVGLNTEAFF. The CDR3 coding sequence is TGTGCCATCAGTGAGTCCGTAGGACTAAACACTGAAGCTTTCTTT.

This clonotype was found many times. The J gene is TRBJ1-4, the V gene TRBV5-1; a weak D match, TRBD1 (6 bases). The CDR3 runs to 13 residues. The V gene's germline CDR1 is SGHRS and CDR2 YFSETQ. V gave up 0 bases and J gave up 6 bases, with 6 bases separating them. The CDR3 sequence: CASSLGQDEKLFF. CDR3 sequence (DNA): TGCGCCAGCAGCTTGGGACAGGATGAAAAACTGTTTTTT.

The chain uses TRBV7-8 and TRBJ2-1, with D unresolved. The CDR3 runs 12 residues. The germline V and J ends were trimmed by 2 bases and 9 bases, with 8 bases remaining between them. Germline values: CDR1 SGHVS, CDR2 FQNEAQ. Here the CDR3 reads CASSLLGCEQFF. The CDR3 DNA is TGTGCCAGCAGCTTACTCGGTTGTGAGCAGTTCTTC.

This clonotype has a handful of counts. The chain links TRBV20-1 to TRBJ1-1; D not certain. Germline lookup yields CDR1 DFQATT and CDR2 SNEGSKA (reference sequence). CDR3 length: 14 residues. The V end was cut by 3 bases, the J end by 1 base, with 12 bases between. CDR3 DNA sequence: TGCAGTGCTAGGACCGGACGCTGGAACACTGAAGCTTTCTTT. It specifies CSARTGRWNTEAFF.

This clonotype showed up many times. The rearrangement joins TRBV12-3 or TRBV12-4 to TRBJ2-3; no definite D call. V lost 3 bases and J lost 1, with 8 bases in between. The CDR3 has 14 residues. Here the CDR3 reads CASSFLTGTDTQYF. The CDR3 bases are TGTGCCAGCAGTTTTCTCACCGGCACAGATACGCAGTATTTT.

CDR3 DNA sequence: TGTGCCAGCAGTTCCCCTGGACTAGCGGAGTTCTCCTACAATGAGCAGTTCTTC. It translates to CASSSPGLAEFSYNEQFF. V usage is TRBV28 and J usage is TRBJ2-1, with 10 bases matching TRBD2. The CDR3 extends over 18 amino acids. V lost 4 bases to trimming and J lost 0 bases; unmatched junction nucleotides: 9. Germline CDR1 is MDHEN and CDR2 is SYDVKM. Full variable domain (remainder filled in from reference TRBV28 and TRBJ2-1): DVKVTQSSRYLVKRTGEKVFLECVQDMDHENMFWYRQDPGLGLRLIYFSYDVKMKEKGDIPEGYSVSREKKERFSLILESASTNQTSMYLCASSSPGLAEFSYNEQFFGPGTRLTVL.

This clonotype was seen a handful of times. The rearrangement uses TRBV7-9 and TRBJ1-1, with D unresolved. The CDR3 contains 14 residues. CDR1 and CDR2 (germline): SEHNR, FQNEAQ (reference sequence). Trimming took off 5 bases at V and 11 bases at J, with 21 bases between the two ends. The CDR3 bases are TGTGCCAGCAGCGATCGGACCGGGCTCCTAGTTGCTTTCTTT. Protein sequence: CASSDRTGLLVAFF. Full variable domain (outside the CDR3, taken from reference TRBV7-9 and TRBJ1-1): DTGVSQNPRHKITKRGQNVTFRCDPISEHNRLYWYRQTLGQGPEFLTYFQNEAQLEKSRLLSDRFSAERPKGSFSTLEIQRTEQGDSAMYLCASSDRTGLLVAFFGQGTRLTVV.

The CDR3 loop reads CASRRTGGEGYTF. The DNA of the CDR3 is TGTGCCAGCAGAAGGACAGGGGGCGAAGGCTACACCTTC. This chain uses TRBV28 with TRBJ1-2; 11 nucleotides align to TRBD1. The V segment lost 6 bases and the J segment 8 bases; nucleotides outside the gene matches: 5. This CDR3 is 13 amino acids long. Per germline, CDR1 MDHEN and CDR2 SYDVKM.

This clonotype turned up a few times. The chain couples TRBV6-2 or TRBV6-3 to TRBJ2-7; D may be TRBD1 or TRBD2 (5 bases each). This CDR3 comprises 12 residues. The V gene lost 7 bases and the J gene lost 4 bases, with 11 bases spanning the gap. Germline V gene sequence: CDR1 MNHEY, CDR2 SVGEGT. CDR3 bases: TGTGCCAGCAAGAGGGGAACTTACGAGCAGTACTTC. The encoded protein is CASKRGTYEQYF.

This chain links TRBV20-1 with TRBJ2-3, with a possible D match to TRBD2 (6 bases). V was shortened by 0 bases and J by 5 bases, with 18 bases between the two germline ends. The CDR3 spans 16 residues. Germline-derived CDR1 and CDR2 are DFQATT and SNEGSKA (reference sequence). The CDR3 loop reads CSARDHGTARGDTQYF. The CDR3 DNA reads TGCAGTGCTAGAGATCACGGGACTGCCCGGGGAGATACGCAGTATTTT.

The gene calls are TRBV29-1 and TRBJ2-1; TRBD1 agrees at 7 bases. This CDR3 is built from 13 residues. Germline V CDR1 and CDR2: SQVTM, ANQGSEA. Trimming at V came to 6 bases and at J to 4 bases, leaving 6 bases not matched to a gene. In DNA form, the CDR3 reads TGCAGCGTCAGGGGGTTAGGGTACAATGAGCAGTTCTTC. Protein product: CSVRGLGYNEQFF.

The chain is built from TRBV6-6 and TRBJ1-5; TRBD1 agrees at 8 bases. Germline trimming cut 6 bases from V and 1 base from J; bases unmatched to any gene: 5. The CDR3 consists of 15 residues. Germline values: CDR1 MNHNY, CDR2 SVGAGI (reference sequence). The CDR3 sequence is CASRPGGQSNQPQHF. The CDR3 DNA follows: TGTGCCAGCAGACCAGGGGGCCAAAGCAATCAGCCCCAGCATTTT.

The chain has TRBV7-3 and TRBJ2-2, with D possibly being TRBD1 (6 bases). Trimming took 4 bases from V and 0 from J, leaving 9 bases between them. This CDR3 spans 15 amino acids. CDR1 is SGHTA and CDR2 is FQGTGA in the germline V gene. The CDR3 region has the DNA TGTGCCAGCAGCTCGAACAGGGCGAACACCGGGGAGCTGTTTTTT. Residues: CASSSNRANTGELFF.

CDR3 protein: CSGAPAGPYGYTF. Here the CDR3 DNA reads TGCAGCGGCGCCCCGGCTGGGCCCTATGGCTACACCTTC. V gene TRBV29-1 combines with J gene TRBJ1-2; D gene uncertain. This CDR3 contains 13 residues. From germline, CDR1 is SQVTM and CDR2 ANQGSEA. V lost 7 bases and J 4 bases, leaving 16 bases between the germline ends.

This clonotype has a handful of counts. The J gene is TRBJ2-5, the V gene TRBV29-1, with TRBD2 identical over 7 bases. Germline V lookup: CDR1 SQVTM, CDR2 ANQGSEA. This CDR3 is built from 13 residues. Trimming at V came to 3 bases and at J to 3 bases, leaving 4 bases not matched to a gene. The CDR3 protein is CSVDWLAEETQYF. In DNA form, the CDR3 reads TGCAGCGTTGATTGGCTAGCGGAAGAGACCCAGTACTTC.

This clonotype has just one count. This chain connects TRBV11-2 to TRBJ2-3; no reliable D call. CDR3 length: 16 amino acids. The germline gives CDR1 SGHAT, CDR2 FQNNGV. V lost 0 bases and J 2 bases, leaving 12 bases between the germline ends. The CDR3 reads CASSLDLGRATDTQYF. The CDR3 DNA reads as TGTGCCAGCAGCTTAGATCTGGGCCGAGCCACAGATACGCAGTATTTT.

The chain employs TRBV20-1 and TRBJ2-3; D gene unclear. CDR3 size: 14 residues. Germline V lookup: CDR1 DFQATT, CDR2 SNEGSKA (reference sequence). The ends were cut back, 1 base at V and 4 bases at J, with 12 bases in the middle. CDR3 sequence: CSARVDSIADTQYF. The CDR3 nucleotides are TGCAGTGCTAGAGTCGATTCGATCGCAGATACGCAGTATTTT.

This rearrangement joins TRBV12-3 or TRBV12-4 to TRBJ2-1; TRBD2 matches 8 bases. After removal of 8 bases from V and 5 bases from J, the junction contained 5 bases not matched to a gene. This CDR3 has 13 amino acids. In DNA, the CDR3 is TGTGCCAGCGCTGAGCGGGGGAACAATGAGCAGTTCTTC. Translating it yields CASAERGNNEQFF.